Below are 15 T cell receptor beta chains sequenced from a single sample in a study of T cell responses to AZD1222 COVID-19 vaccine. The protocol was immunoSEQ multiplex PCR, while the TCRdb copy is restricted to in-frame clones and leaves out a portion. Here the sample spans about 140,000 clones, about nine tenths being singletons. The sample in question was peripheral blood, obtained on day 0 of AZD1222 vaccination. The receptors shown here come from an adult in good health.

This sequence joins TRBV6-5 and TRBJ1-2, with D possibly TRBD1 on 5 matching bases. V was trimmed by 7 bases and J by 5 bases, leaving 17 bases between them. CDR3 length equals 14 residues. CDR1 MNHEY and CDR2 SVGAGI come from the germline V gene. The CDR3 sequence: CASTHTEGRYGYTF. The DNA of the CDR3 is TGTGCCAGCACTCATACGGAGGGGCGGTATGGCTACACCTTC.

The genes are TRBV4-2 and TRBJ2-1, with 11 bases aligning to TRBD2. From germline, CDR1 is LGHNA and CDR2 YNFKEQ. Unmatched junction bases numbered 1, after V lost 0 bases and J lost 3 bases. The CDR3 covers 16 residues. In nucleotides, the CDR3 is TGTGCCAGCAGCCAAGACGGGACTAGCGGCTACAATGAGCAGTTCTTC. As protein: CASSQDGTSGYNEQFF.

V usage is TRBV7-9 and J usage is TRBJ1-1; no definite D call. Trimming stripped 1 base from V and 6 bases from J, with 6 bases between. The CDR3 covers 12 residues. CDR1 SEHNR and CDR2 FQNEAQ come from the germline V gene (reference sequence). The CDR3 sequence is CASSLEWPEAFF. CDR3 sequence (DNA): TGTGCCAGCAGCTTAGAATGGCCTGAAGCTTTCTTT.

The rearrangement uses TRBV4-3 and TRBJ2-7, with TRBD2 identical over 7 bases. V lost 3 bases to trimming and J lost 0 bases; unmatched junction nucleotides: 8. The germline gives CDR1 LGHNA, CDR2 YSLEER. The CDR3 totals 16 residues. The CDR3 region is CASSQASAGSSYEQYF. The CDR3 DNA reads as TGCGCCAGCAGCCAGGCCTCAGCGGGATCCTCCTACGAGCAGTACTTC.

The V and J genes are TRBV5-6 and TRBJ2-7; TRBD2 matches 9 bases. This CDR3 is 15 amino acids long. Trimming took 0 bases from V and 5 from J; bases not matched to a gene: 6. The germline V gene encodes CDR1 SGHDT and CDR2 YYEEEE. The CDR3 loop reads CASSLELLAGHEQYF. DNA for the CDR3: TGTGCCAGCAGCTTGGAGCTACTAGCGGGCCACGAGCAGTACTTC.

The chain links TRBV2 to TRBJ2-5, with D maybe TRBD1 (6 bases). The CDR3 totals 15 residues. Trimming left V 7 bases short and J 5 bases short, with 20 bases between. Germline V gene sequence: CDR1 SNHLY, CDR2 FYNNEI. The chain's CDR3 is CASTEKYTGMETQYF. CDR3 nucleotides: TGTGCCAGCACCGAAAAATATACAGGGATGGAGACCCAGTACTTC.

This chain connects TRBV30 to TRBJ1-3; no definite D call. V lost 7 bases and J 3 bases, leaving 13 bases between the germline ends. CDR3 length: 13 residues. CDR1 GTSNPN and CDR2 SVGIG come from the germline V gene (reference sequence). DNA for the CDR3: TGTGCCTTGGCGATGGAGAGTGGAAACACCATATATTTT. Translation: CALAMESGNTIYF.

V is TRBV18 and J is TRBJ2-7, with 8 bases matching TRBD1. The V and J ends lost 8 bases and 3 bases, in that order; junction bases with no gene match: 6. Germline V gene lookup returns CDR1 KGHSH and CDR2 LQKENI. The CDR3 runs to 13 residues. The CDR3 loop reads CASKGTGVYEQYF. The CDR3 bases are TGTGCCAGCAAGGGGACAGGTGTCTACGAGCAGTACTTC.

The V gene is TRBV13, the J gene TRBJ2-3; perhaps TRBD1 as D (5 bases). Germline V gene data show CDR1 as PRHDT and CDR2 as FYEKMQ (reference sequence). This CDR3 region has 16 residues. The V gene lost 4 bases and the J gene lost 1 base, with 15 bases spanning the gap. CDR3 sequence: CASSSRTPPGTDTQYF. Here the CDR3 DNA reads TGTGCCAGCAGCTCTAGGACACCTCCGGGCACAGATACGCAGTATTTT.

The rearrangement uses TRBV5-4 and TRBJ1-4; tentative D call: TRBD1 (5 bases). Germline values: CDR1 SGHNT, CDR2 YYREEE (reference sequence). This CDR3 contains 14 residues. Trimming stripped 4 bases from V and 7 bases from J, with 14 bases between. This chain's CDR3 is CASSRDSKGEKLFF. The CDR3 DNA reads TGTGCCAGCAGCCGGGACTCCAAGGGTGAAAAACTGTTTTTT.

The J gene is TRBJ1-2, the V gene TRBV7-2; a possible D gene is TRBD1 (6 bases). Germline values: CDR1 SGHTA, CDR2 FQGNSA. The CDR3 consists of 15 residues. Between the trimmed V and J ends, which lost 5 bases and 1 base, there was a span of 14 bases. In nucleotides, the CDR3 is TGTGCCAGCAGCCCCCGGACAGAGATTAACTATGGCTACACCTTC. This encodes CASSPRTEINYGYTF.

V gene TRBV19 combines with J gene TRBJ1-2; no firm D call. Trimming pared 3 bases from V and 4 bases from J, leaving 9 bases between. The germline V gene has CDR1 LNHDA and CDR2 SQIVND (reference sequence). CDR3 length: 13 amino acids. The CDR3 DNA follows: TGTGCCAGTAGTATCGGCGAATCCTATGGCTACACCTTC. This sequence encodes CASSIGESYGYTF.

The rearrangement links TRBV24-1 to TRBJ1-2; TRBD1 matches 9 bases. After removal of 3 bases from V and 4 bases from J, the junction contained 8 bases not matched to a gene. The CDR3 is made up of 16 amino acids. Germline values: CDR1 KGHDR, CDR2 SFDVKD. DNA for the CDR3: TGTGCCACCAGTGATCCGGACAGGGGCCAGGGCTATGGCTACACCTTC. This sequence encodes CATSDPDRGQGYGYTF.

This sequence joins TRBV2 and TRBJ2-1; no firm D call. With 5 bases removed from V and 0 bases from J, the gap between germline ends came to 11 bases. CDR3 length: 15 amino acids. CDR1 and CDR2 (germline): SNHLY, FYNNEI. The CDR3 nucleotides are TGTGCCAGCAGTCCTTCCTGGGGCTCCTACAATGAGCAGTTCTTC. It translates to CASSPSWGSYNEQFF.

Note on this clone: One junction end does not reproduce the germline sequence, and a read error may be involved. Other DNA sequences within the sample encode an identical CDR3. The chain recombines TRBV7-7 with TRBJ2-5; D remains unclear. CDR1 and CDR2 from the germline V gene are SSHAT and FNYEAQ (reference sequence). The CDR3 extends over 13 amino acids. CDR3 protein: CASSLGTQETQYF. In DNA, the CDR3 is TGTGCTAGCAGCTTAGGAACCCAAGAGACCCAGTACTTC.